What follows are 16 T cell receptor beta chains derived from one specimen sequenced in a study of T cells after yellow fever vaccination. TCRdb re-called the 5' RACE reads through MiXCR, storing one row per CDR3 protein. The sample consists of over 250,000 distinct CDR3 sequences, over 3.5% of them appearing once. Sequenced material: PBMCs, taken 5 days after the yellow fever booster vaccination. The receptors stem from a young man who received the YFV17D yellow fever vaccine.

CDR3 sequence reads: CASSPGQLNGYTF. CDR3 nucleotide sequence: TGTGCCAGCAGCCCCGGACAGTTGAATGGCTACACCTTC. The chain combines TRBV5-6 with TRBJ1-2; maybe TRBD1 (6 bases). Deletions cut 4 bases from V and 6 bases from J, with 13 bases between. CDR3 length: 13 residues. The germline gives CDR1 SGHDT, CDR2 YYEEEE.

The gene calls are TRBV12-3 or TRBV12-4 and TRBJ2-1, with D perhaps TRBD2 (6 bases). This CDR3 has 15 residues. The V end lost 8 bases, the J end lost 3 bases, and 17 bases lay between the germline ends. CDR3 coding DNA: TGTGCCAGCGGGGCGACCGGGACTCGCTACAATGAGCAGTTCTTC. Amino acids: CASGATGTRYNEQFF.

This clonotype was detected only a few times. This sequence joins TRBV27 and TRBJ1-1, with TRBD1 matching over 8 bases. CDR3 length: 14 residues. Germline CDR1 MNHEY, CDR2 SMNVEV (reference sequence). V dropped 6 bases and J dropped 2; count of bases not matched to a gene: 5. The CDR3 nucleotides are TGTGCCAGCAGACCGACAGGGGACAACACTGAAGCTTTCTTT. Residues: CASRPTGDNTEAFF.

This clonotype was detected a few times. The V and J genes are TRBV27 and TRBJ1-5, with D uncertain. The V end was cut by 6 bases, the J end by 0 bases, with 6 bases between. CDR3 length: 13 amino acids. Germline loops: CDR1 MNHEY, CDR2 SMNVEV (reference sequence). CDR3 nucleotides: TGTGCCAGCAGCGAGTATAGCAATCAGCCCCAGCATTTT. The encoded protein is CASSEYSNQPQHF.

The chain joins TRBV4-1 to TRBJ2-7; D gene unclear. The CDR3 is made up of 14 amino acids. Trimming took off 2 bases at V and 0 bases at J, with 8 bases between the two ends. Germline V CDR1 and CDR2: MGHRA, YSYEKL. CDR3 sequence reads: CASSQKPFSYEQYV. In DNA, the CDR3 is TGCGCCAGCAGCCAAAAGCCATTCTCCTACGAGCAGTACGTC.

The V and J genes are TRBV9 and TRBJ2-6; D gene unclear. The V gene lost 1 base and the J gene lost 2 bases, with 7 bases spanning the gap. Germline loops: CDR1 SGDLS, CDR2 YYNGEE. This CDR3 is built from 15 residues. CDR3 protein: CASSVSGTGANVLTF. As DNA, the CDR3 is TGTGCCAGCAGCGTATCTGGGACTGGGGCCAACGTCCTGACTTTC.

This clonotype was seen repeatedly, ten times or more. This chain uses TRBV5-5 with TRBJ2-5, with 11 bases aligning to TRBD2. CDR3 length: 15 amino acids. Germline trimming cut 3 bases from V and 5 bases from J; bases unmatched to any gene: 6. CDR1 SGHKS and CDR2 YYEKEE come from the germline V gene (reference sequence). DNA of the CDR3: TGTGCCAGCAGCTCACTAGCGGGGGTGTTGGAGACCCAGTACTTC. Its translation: CASSSLAGVLETQYF.

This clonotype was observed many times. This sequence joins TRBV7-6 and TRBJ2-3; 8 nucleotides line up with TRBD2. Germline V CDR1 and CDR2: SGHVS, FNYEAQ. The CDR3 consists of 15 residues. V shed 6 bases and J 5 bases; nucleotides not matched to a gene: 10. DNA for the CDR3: TGTGCCAGCAGTTCCCGGGGGGGGCACGGAGATACGCAGTATTTT. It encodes CASSSRGGHGDTQYF.

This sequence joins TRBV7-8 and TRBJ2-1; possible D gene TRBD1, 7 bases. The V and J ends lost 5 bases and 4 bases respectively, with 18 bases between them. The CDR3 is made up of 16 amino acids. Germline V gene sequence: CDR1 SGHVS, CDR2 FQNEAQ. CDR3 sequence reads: CASSPRQGLGYNEQFF. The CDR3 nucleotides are TGTGCCAGCAGCCCTCGACAGGGACTGGGATACAATGAGCAGTTCTTC. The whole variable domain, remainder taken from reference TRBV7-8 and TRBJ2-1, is GAGVSQSPRYKVAKRGQDVALRCDPISGHVSLFWYQQALGQGPEFLTYFQNEAQLDKSGLPSDRFFAERPEGSVSTLKIQRTQQEDSAVYLCASSPRQGLGYNEQFFGPGTRLTVL.

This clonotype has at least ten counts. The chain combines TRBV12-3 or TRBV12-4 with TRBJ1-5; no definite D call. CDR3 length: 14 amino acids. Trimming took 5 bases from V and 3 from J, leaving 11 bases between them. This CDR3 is CASSDAPTNQPQHF. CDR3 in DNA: TGTGCCAGCAGTGATGCACCTACCAATCAGCCCCAGCATTTT.

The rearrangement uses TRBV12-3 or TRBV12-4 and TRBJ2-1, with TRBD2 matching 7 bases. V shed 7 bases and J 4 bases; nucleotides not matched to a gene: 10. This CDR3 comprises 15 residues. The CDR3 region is CASTSGLAVYNEQFF. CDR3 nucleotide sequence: TGTGCCAGCACCTCTGGGCTAGCGGTTTACAATGAGCAGTTCTTC.

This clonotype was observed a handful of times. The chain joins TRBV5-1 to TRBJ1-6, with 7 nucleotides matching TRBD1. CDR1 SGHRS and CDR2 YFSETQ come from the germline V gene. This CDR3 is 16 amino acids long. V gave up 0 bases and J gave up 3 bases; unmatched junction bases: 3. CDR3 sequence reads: CASSLVGGDYNSPLHF. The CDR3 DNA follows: TGCGCCAGCAGCTTGGTAGGGGGCGACTATAATTCACCCCTCCACTTT.

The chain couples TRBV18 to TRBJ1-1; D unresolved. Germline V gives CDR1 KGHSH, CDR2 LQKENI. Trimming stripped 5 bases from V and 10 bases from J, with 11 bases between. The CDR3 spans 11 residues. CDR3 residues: CASSKGEAAFF. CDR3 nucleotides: TGTGCCAGCTCAAAGGGCGAGGCAGCTTTCTTT. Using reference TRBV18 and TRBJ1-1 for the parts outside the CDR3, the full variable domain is NAGVMQNPRHLVRRRGQEARLRCSPMKGHSHVYWYRQLPEEGLKFMVYLQKENIIDESGMPKERFSAEFPKEGPSILRIQQVVRGDSAAYFCASSKGEAAFFGQGTRLTVV.

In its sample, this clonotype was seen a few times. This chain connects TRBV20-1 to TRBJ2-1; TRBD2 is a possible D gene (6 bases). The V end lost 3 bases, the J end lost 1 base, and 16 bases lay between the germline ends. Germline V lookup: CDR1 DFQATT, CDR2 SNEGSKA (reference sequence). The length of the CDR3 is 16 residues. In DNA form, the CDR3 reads TGCAGTGCTAGGGACGGGGGAACGTGGTCCTACAATGAGCAGTTCTTC. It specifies CSARDGGTWSYNEQFF.

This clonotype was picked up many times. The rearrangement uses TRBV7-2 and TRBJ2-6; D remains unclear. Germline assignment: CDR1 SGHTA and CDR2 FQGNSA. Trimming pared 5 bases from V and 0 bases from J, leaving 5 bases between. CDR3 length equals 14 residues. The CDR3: CASSLPSGANVLTF. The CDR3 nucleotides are TGTGCCAGCAGCCTCCCCTCTGGGGCCAACGTCCTGACTTTC.

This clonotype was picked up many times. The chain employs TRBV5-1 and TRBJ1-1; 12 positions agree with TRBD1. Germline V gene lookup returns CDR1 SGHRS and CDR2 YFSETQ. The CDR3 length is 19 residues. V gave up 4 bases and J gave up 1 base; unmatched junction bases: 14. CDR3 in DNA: TGCGCCAGCAGCCCCACTATCCCGGGACAGGGGGCGCGGAACACTGAAGCTTTCTTT. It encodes CASSPTIPGQGARNTEAFF.